Listed here is a single TCR beta chain. This entry is derived from a study of blood T cell repertoires in COVID-19. Data came from immunoSEQ multiplex PCR; TCRdb stores just in-frame clones and leaves some out. The sample contains some 250,000 clones, around 80% of which appear only once. This receptor was identified in a man aged 55-75 years with acute or convalescent COVID-19. The source material was peripheral blood.

The CDR3 DNA reads as TGCAGCGTTGCGGAGGCTCGGGCTGAAGCTTTCTTT. Its protein product is CSVAEARAEAFF. The chain carries TRBV29-1 and TRBJ1-1, with D hard to call. Trimming pared 4 bases from V and 6 bases from J, leaving 12 bases between. This CDR3 region has 12 residues. The germline CDR1 and CDR2 sequences are SQVTM and ANQGSEA.